This record looks at one TCR beta chain sequence and its context. This sample was taken from a study of blood T cell repertoires in COVID-19. The overall study: The cDNA or gDNA used as material had been derived from T cells, B-cell-depleted T cells, or PBMCs.

The V end was cut by 3 bases, the J end by 1 base, with 14 bases between. The CDR3 covers 16 residues. CDR1 is KGHDR and CDR2 is SFDVKD in the germline V gene. TCRdb keeps only in-frame clones here, not all; method: immunoSEQ multiplex PCR. Seen here are fewer than 400,000 clones, under 90% observed once, and the top ten hold approximately 5%. The chain couples TRBV24-1 to TRBJ2-5, with D maybe TRBD1 (6 bases). This receptor was obtained from a man aged 55 to 70 who had recovered from COVID-19. The specimen sequenced was PBMCs or T cells enriched from blood (not recorded which). DNA of the CDR3: TGTGCCACCAGTGATAGCAGGACAGCGCCCCAAGAGACCCAGTACTTC. Its protein is CATSDSRTAPQETQYF.